The next 27 T cell receptor beta chains were all read from a single sample in a study of blood T cell repertoires in COVID-19. Profiled with immunoSEQ multiplex PCR; TCRdb holds only in-frame clones, not every one. The sample has roughly 400,000 clones, approximately 87% seen once. Sequencing was done on a sample of PBMCs or T cells enriched from blood (not recorded which). The receptors were sampled from a woman aged 45-59 years who had recovered from COVID-19.

This clone was counted a single time. This chain uses TRBV7-2 with TRBJ1-4; D gene uncertain. V lost 4 bases and J 3 bases, leaving 15 bases between the germline ends. Germline V gene data show CDR1 as SGHTA and CDR2 as FQGNSA. The CDR3 consists of 16 residues. CDR3 residues: CASSSYGTRANEKLFF. CDR3 coding DNA: TGTGCCAGCAGCTCCTATGGAACTCGGGCTAATGAAAAACTGTTTTTT. Variable domain in full (rest from reference TRBV7-2 and TRBJ1-4): GAGVSQSPSNKVTEKGKDVELRCDPISGHTALYWYRQSLGQGLEFLIYFQGNSAPDKSGLPSDRFSAERTGGSVSTLTIQRTQQEDSAVYLCASSSYGTRANEKLFFGSGTQLSVL.

This clone is a singleton in its sample. The gene calls are TRBV5-1 and TRBJ1-5; D possibly corresponds to TRBD1 (5 bases). The CDR3 sequence is 15 residues long. V lost 5 bases and J lost 3, with 15 bases in between. The germline V gene encodes CDR1 SGHRS and CDR2 YFSETQ. The DNA for the CDR3 is TGCGCCAGCAGAAGTGGGGTAGGGGACAATCAGCCCCAGCATTTT. It specifies CASRSGVGDNQPQHF.

The CDR3 here is CASSPLAGLGNEQFF. The CDR3 nucleotides are TGTGCCAGTAGTCCCCTAGCGGGCCTTGGGAATGAGCAGTTCTTC. The rearrangement links TRBV19 to TRBJ2-1; 8 bases line up with TRBD2. J gave up 7 bases and V 5 bases, and 10 bases lay outside the gene matches. Germline values: CDR1 LNHDA, CDR2 SQIVND (reference sequence). The CDR3 covers 15 residues.

The chain uses TRBV19 and TRBJ2-1, with 10 bases matching TRBD2. The V segment lost 6 bases and the J segment 4 bases; nucleotides outside the gene matches: 6. Per the germline V gene, CDR1 is LNHDA and CDR2 is SQIVND (reference sequence). This CDR3 contains 15 residues. The CDR3 region is CASRLSSGRYNEQFF. In nucleotides, the CDR3 is TGTGCCAGTAGACTGAGTAGCGGGAGGTACAATGAGCAGTTCTTC.

This chain connects TRBV7-9 to TRBJ2-3; D unresolved. Trimming shortened V by 3 bases and J by 6 bases, and 7 bases separated the two germline ends. The germline CDR1 and CDR2 sequences are SEHNR and FQNEAQ (reference sequence). The CDR3 covers 12 residues. CDR3 sequence: CASSLASDTQYF. As DNA, the CDR3 is TGTGCCAGCAGCTTGGCCTCGGATACGCAGTATTTT. Combining the CDR3 with reference TRBV7-9 and TRBJ2-3 gives the whole variable domain DTGVSQNPRHKITKRGQNVTFRCDPISEHNRLYWYRQTLGQGPEFLTYFQNEAQLEKSRLLSDRFSAERPKGSFSTLEIQRTEQGDSAMYLCASSLASDTQYFGPGTRLTVL.

The chain employs TRBV10-3 and TRBJ1-3, with D perhaps matching TRBD1 (6 bases). CDR3 size: 14 residues. V was trimmed by 4 bases and J by 7 bases, leaving 14 bases between them. Germline V lookup: CDR1 ENHRY, CDR2 SYGVKD. CDR3 region: CAISARGLSNTIYF. The CDR3 DNA follows: TGTGCCATCAGTGCCAGGGGATTGAGTAACACCATATATTTT.

The CDR3 coding sequence is TGTGCCAGCAGCTTGTCACTAGCAAACCCAAGTTTGTTCTTC. It specifies CASSLSLANPSLFF. The genes are TRBV11-2 and TRBJ2-1, with D perhaps matching TRBD2 (6 bases). Trimming took off 3 bases at V and 15 bases at J, with 21 bases between the two ends. The CDR3 is 14 residues long. Looked up from germline, CDR1 is SGHAT and CDR2 is FQNNGV.

This chain links TRBV18 with TRBJ2-7, with D possibly being TRBD1 (6 bases). Trimming took off 3 bases at V and 3 bases at J, with 9 bases between the two ends. CDR1 and CDR2 (germline): KGHSH, LQKENI. This CDR3 contains 13 residues. In DNA form, the CDR3 reads TGTGCCAGCTCACCCGGGACATTCTACGAGCAGTACTTC. Its protein product is CASSPGTFYEQYF. The whole variable domain, filled in from reference TRBV18 and TRBJ2-7, reads NAGVMQNPRHLVRRRGQEARLRCSPMKGHSHVYWYRQLPEEGLKFMVYLQKENIIDESGMPKERFSAEFPKEGPSILRIQQVVRGDSAAYFCASSPGTFYEQYFGPGTRLTVT.

The chain employs TRBV10-3 and TRBJ1-2; D gene ambiguous. Deletions cut 2 bases from V and 11 bases from J, with 12 bases between. CDR1 and CDR2 (germline): ENHRY, SYGVKD. This CDR3 region has 12 residues. The CDR3 DNA sequence: TGTGCCATCAGTGAGGCTGACTTCTTTTACACCTTC. Protein sequence: CAISEADFFYTF.

This clone was picked up one time. This chain links TRBV7-6 with TRBJ2-2, with 8 nucleotides matching TRBD1. Germline V gene sequence: CDR1 SGHVS, CDR2 FNYEAQ. This CDR3 has 19 residues. J was trimmed by 4 bases and V by 1 base; bases with no gene match: 14. CDR3 sequence: CASSLVRMNRGATTGELFF. The CDR3 bases are TGTGCCAGCAGCTTAGTTAGGATGAACAGGGGGGCGACCACCGGGGAGCTGTTTTTT.

This chain uses TRBV7-9 with TRBJ1-3; D perhaps matches TRBD1 (5 bases). Germline lookup yields CDR1 SEHNR and CDR2 FQNEAQ (reference sequence). The CDR3 contains 13 residues. V lost 1 base, J lost 5 bases, and 6 bases lay in between. The CDR3 spells CASSLEGRNTIYF. CDR3 coding DNA: TGTGCCAGCAGCTTAGAGGGGAGAAACACCATATATTTT. Using reference TRBV7-9 and TRBJ1-3 for the parts outside the CDR3, the full variable domain is DTGVSQNPRHKITKRGQNVTFRCDPISEHNRLYWYRQTLGQGPEFLTYFQNEAQLEKSRLLSDRFSAERPKGSFSTLEIQRTEQGDSAMYLCASSLEGRNTIYFGEGSWLTVV.

The gene calls are TRBV19 and TRBJ2-1; tentatively, D is TRBD2 (7 bases). V was clipped by 3 bases and J by 3 bases, with 12 bases between them. CDR1 is LNHDA and CDR2 is SQIVND in the germline V gene (reference sequence). The CDR3 sequence is 15 residues long. In DNA, the CDR3 is TGTGCCAGTAGTATGGGGGGGCGGGGCTACAATGAGCAGTTCTTC. It encodes CASSMGGRGYNEQFF.

The rearrangement joins TRBV4-1 to TRBJ2-7; D possibly corresponds to TRBD2 (7 bases). The germline gives CDR1 MGHRA, CDR2 YSYEKL. The CDR3 is 15 residues long. With 4 bases removed from V and 5 bases from J, the gap between germline ends came to 18 bases. CDR3 sequence reads: CASSPRWGGAHEQYF. The CDR3 nucleotides are TGCGCCAGCAGCCCCCGCTGGGGGGGGGCCCACGAGCAGTACTTC.

This clone was counted a few times. The chain is built from TRBV27 and TRBJ1-5; a possible D gene is TRBD1 (6 bases). The CDR3 contains 15 residues. Deletions cut 6 bases from V and 3 bases from J, with 15 bases between. CDR1 is MNHEY, CDR2 SMNVEV, per germline (reference sequence). CDR3 protein: CASRKQGLVNQPQHF. The CDR3 DNA reads TGTGCCAGCAGAAAACAGGGCCTTGTCAATCAGCCCCAGCATTTT.

This clone was observed at least ten times. The chain links TRBV30 to TRBJ1-1; D may be TRBD1 (6 bases). The length of the CDR3 is 12 residues. The germline V gene encodes CDR1 GTSNPN and CDR2 SVGIG (reference sequence). The V end was cut by 7 bases, the J end by 1 base, with 10 bases between. CDR3 sequence reads: CASRGQNTEAFF. CDR3 in DNA: TGTGCCTCCAGGGGTCAGAACACTGAAGCTTTCTTT.

This clone showed up just a few times. The sample carries other DNA sequences with the same CDR3. The chain links TRBV30 to TRBJ2-3, with 7 positions matching TRBD2. The germline V gene has CDR1 GTSNPN and CDR2 SVGIG (reference sequence). This CDR3 contains 15 residues. The V gene end was trimmed by 0 bases and the J gene end by 1 base; junction bases not matched to a gene: 4. CDR3 DNA: TGTGCCTGGAGTGTACTGGCGGGGGGCACAGATACGCAGTATTTT. This codes for CAWSVLAGGTDTQYF.

The rearrangement links TRBV28 to TRBJ1-3, with TRBD1 as a possible D gene (5 bases). Germline loops: CDR1 MDHEN, CDR2 SYDVKM. This CDR3 spans 16 amino acids. V lost 2 bases, J lost 0 bases, and 11 bases lay in between. In DNA, the CDR3 is TGTGCCAGCAGTTTAGCAGGGATCAACTCTGGAAACACCATATATTTT. Amino acid sequence: CASSLAGINSGNTIYF.

The chain joins TRBV3-1 (or the pseudogene TRBV3-2) to TRBJ2-3, with D perhaps matching TRBD2 (6 bases). The germline gives CDR1 LGHDT, CDR2 YNNKEL (reference sequence). CDR3 size: 15 residues. Deletions cut 0 bases from V and 5 bases from J, with 12 bases between. The CDR3 spells CASSQETGGRDTQYF. The DNA of the CDR3 is TGTGCCAGCAGCCAAGAGACCGGGGGTCGAGATACGCAGTATTTT.

CDR3 in DNA: TGCGCCAGCAGCCTCCGACAGGGAGATAATTCACCCCTCCACTTT. As protein: CASSLRQGDNSPLHF. The chain links TRBV5-1 to TRBJ1-6; 7 bases are a match to TRBD1. Germline CDR1 reads SGHRS; CDR2 reads YFSETQ. This CDR3 spans 15 amino acids. With V trimmed by 4 bases and J by 5 bases, 6 bases remained unmatched.

This clone has only one observation. The chain is built from TRBV28 and TRBJ2-7; possibly TRBD2 for D (7 bases). The CDR3 loop spans 13 amino acids. Trimming shortened V by 6 bases and J by 2 bases, and 11 bases separated the two germline ends. The germline V gene encodes CDR1 MDHEN and CDR2 SYDVKM. The CDR3 is CASSKGGPYEQYF. CDR3 nucleotide sequence: TGTGCCAGCAGCAAGGGGGGGCCCTACGAGCAGTACTTC. The variable domain in full, with the rest retrieved from reference TRBV28 and TRBJ2-7, is DVKVTQSSRYLVKRTGEKVFLECVQDMDHENMFWYRQDPGLGLRLIYFSYDVKMKEKGDIPEGYSVSREKKERFSLILESASTNQTSMYLCASSKGGPYEQYFGPGTRLTVT.

The rearrangement uses TRBV28 and TRBJ1-6; no reliable D call. V gave up 6 bases and J gave up 10 bases, with 25 bases separating them. The CDR3 is 17 residues long. Germline V gives CDR1 MDHEN, CDR2 SYDVKM. The CDR3 here is CASSTPQSGLLQSPLHF. The DNA for the CDR3 is TGTGCCAGCAGCACCCCACAGTCAGGCCTTTTACAGTCACCCCTCCACTTT.

The rearrangement joins TRBV21-1 to TRBJ2-3; the table calls TRBD2, which could not be checked here. TRBV21-1 has pseudogene status. The CDR3 totals 18 residues. The CDR3 bases are TGTGCCAGCAGCAAACCGGGTCGCAGAACCCCTAGCACAGATACGCAGTATTTT. As protein: CASSKPGRRTPSTDTQYF.

The V call is TRBV7-9, the J call TRBJ1-4, with D uncertain. Trimming pared 1 base from V and 4 bases from J, leaving 13 bases between. The CDR3 has 16 amino acids. CDR1 is SEHNR and CDR2 is FQNEAQ in the germline V gene (reference sequence). The DNA of the CDR3 is TGTGCCAGCAGCTTAGTTGAGGGCAGACTTAATGAAAAACTGTTTTTT. It yields the protein CASSLVEGRLNEKLFF.

The chain combines TRBV7-2 with TRBJ2-3, with 11 bases aligning to TRBD2. CDR3 length: 16 amino acids. Germline CDR1 is SGHTA and CDR2 is FQGNSA. Germline trimming cut 2 bases from V and 1 base from J; bases unmatched to any gene: 2. CDR3 DNA: TGTGCCAGCAGCTTATGGGGACTAGCGGGCACAGATACGCAGTATTTT. Translated: CASSLWGLAGTDTQYF.

The V and J genes are TRBV7-8 and TRBJ1-1; the match to TRBD1 covers 8 bases. Looked up from germline, CDR1 is SGHVS and CDR2 is FQNEAQ. The V gene end was trimmed by 4 bases and the J gene end by 0 bases; junction bases not matched to a gene: 4. The CDR3 spans 15 residues. The CDR3 region has the DNA TGTGCCAGCAGCTCCCAACAGGGGGTGAACACTGAAGCTTTCTTT. Protein product: CASSSQQGVNTEAFF.

This clone is a singleton in its sample. V is TRBV7-8 and J is TRBJ2-3; TRBD2 agrees at 12 bases. In germline, CDR1 is SGHVS, CDR2 FQNEAQ. The CDR3 has 18 residues. V dropped 5 bases and J dropped 3; count of bases not matched to a gene: 12. CDR3 amino acids: CASSPLAGGASPTDTQYF. In DNA form, the CDR3 reads TGTGCCAGCAGCCCACTAGCGGGGGGAGCCTCCCCGACAGATACGCAGTATTTT. Filled out from reference TRBV7-8 and TRBJ2-3, the complete variable domain reads GAGVSQSPRYKVAKRGQDVALRCDPISGHVSLFWYQQALGQGPEFLTYFQNEAQLDKSGLPSDRFFAERPEGSVSTLKIQRTQQEDSAVYLCASSPLAGGASPTDTQYFGPGTRLTVL.

The chain recombines TRBV7-3 with TRBJ2-7, with TRBD1 identical over 11 bases. This CDR3 has 16 amino acids. From germline, CDR1 is SGHTA and CDR2 FQGTGA. V shed 5 bases and J 1 base; nucleotides not matched to a gene: 7. In DNA form, the CDR3 reads TGTGCCAGCAGCGGGATCCGGGACAGGGGGTCCTACGAGCAGTACTTC. Translation gives CASSGIRDRGSYEQYF.